Shown below are 14 T cell receptor beta chains from a single sample sequenced in a study of radiation and T cells in renal cell carcinoma. Treatment in this sample: treatment-naive control, cytoreductive nephrectomy. Produced via immunoSEQ multiplex PCR; TCRdb's table is partial and in-frame only. The sample has some 14,000 clones; approximately 50% are singletons. The source material was tumor tissue, sampled from a patient whose treatment was nephrectomy without radiotherapy. These receptors were taken from a man aged 50 or older with renal cell carcinoma.

This rearrangement joins TRBV2 to TRBJ1-4; D is unclear. The germline V and J ends were trimmed by 5 bases and 8 bases, with 15 bases remaining between them. Germline values: CDR1 SNHLY, CDR2 FYNNEI. The CDR3 totals 14 residues. CDR3 sequence (DNA): TGTGCCAGCAGTTTTGGAGGGAGCGGAGAAAAACTGTTTTTT. It encodes CASSFGGSGEKLFF.

This clone was recorded a few times. The chain couples TRBV9 to TRBJ2-1; TRBD2 is a possible D gene (6 bases). V lost 2 bases to trimming and J lost 0 bases, with 6 bases between them. The germline V gene has CDR1 SGDLS and CDR2 YYNGEE. CDR3 length: 14 residues. The CDR3 DNA follows: TGTGCCAGCAGCGTGGGGGGCTCCTACAATGAGCAGTTCTTC. The encoded protein is CASSVGGSYNEQFF.

This clone was detected only a few times. V usage is TRBV10-3 and J usage is TRBJ2-2; TRBD1 or TRBD2 may be the D gene (5 bases each). Germline assignment: CDR1 ENHRY and CDR2 SYGVKD. The CDR3 is 12 amino acids. Deletions cut 6 bases from V and 6 bases from J, with 8 bases between. This CDR3 reads CAIRGRSGELFF. The CDR3 coding sequence is TGTGCCATCAGGGGACGGTCCGGGGAGCTGTTTTTT.

The chain employs TRBV4-2 and TRBJ2-2, with TRBD2 identical over 10 bases. This CDR3 region has 19 residues. After removal of 0 bases from V and 4 bases from J, the junction contained 11 bases not matched to a gene. CDR1 and CDR2 from the germline V gene are LGHNA and YNFKEQ. CDR3 DNA: TGTGCCAGCAGCCAAGACGGGTATGGAGCGGGGGGGCCCACCGGGGAGCTGTTTTTT. This encodes CASSQDGYGAGGPTGELFF.

The chain recombines TRBV5-1 with TRBJ1-1; TRBD1 agrees at 8 bases. Unmatched junction bases numbered 10, after V lost 4 bases and J lost 5 bases. Germline loops: CDR1 SGHRS, CDR2 YFSETQ. The CDR3 extends over 15 amino acids. The CDR3 is CASSPSQGGETEAFF. In DNA, the CDR3 is TGCGCCAGCAGCCCATCACAGGGGGGAGAAACTGAAGCTTTCTTT.

This clone was observed a few times. The V gene is TRBV14, the J gene TRBJ1-2; D ambiguous. The CDR3 has 14 amino acids. Per the germline V gene, CDR1 is SGHDN and CDR2 is FVKESK. Deletions cut 1 base from V and 3 bases from J, with 9 bases between. The CDR3 bases are TGTGCCAGCAGCCAAGGGCGGCAGGACTATGGCTACACCTTC. Amino acids: CASSQGRQDYGYTF.

By its share, this clone is medium-sized. The V and J genes are TRBV23-1 and TRBJ1-2, with TRBD1 identical over 9 bases. TRBV23-1 belongs to the ORF category, with a function that is uncertain. CDR3 length equals 15 residues. V dropped 3 bases and J dropped 4; count of bases not matched to a gene: 6. The CDR3 spells CASSQGQGGLYGYTF. CDR3 nucleotide sequence: TGCGCCAGCAGTCAGGGACAGGGTGGACTCTATGGCTACACCTTC.

This chain links TRBV5-1 with TRBJ2-2, with a possible D match to TRBD2 (6 bases). The germline CDR1 and CDR2 sequences are SGHRS and YFSETQ. V shed 7 bases and J shed 3 bases, with 13 bases lying between them. CDR3 length equals 14 residues. The CDR3 DNA follows: TGCGCCAGCCGGGCGGCTAGCGACACCGGGGAGCTGTTTTTT. Its protein product is CASRAASDTGELFF.

There are a few counts of this clone. The chain has TRBV30 and TRBJ1-2; a possible D gene is TRBD1 (5 bases). Germline V gene sequence: CDR1 GTSNPN, CDR2 SVGIG (reference sequence). This CDR3 is 13 amino acids long. V lost 4 bases and J 8 bases, leaving 17 bases between the germline ends. In nucleotides, the CDR3 is TGTGCCTGGAAGGGCAGGGCCCTTGGGGGCTACACCTTC. It codes for CAWKGRALGGYTF.

This clone was counted once. The J gene is TRBJ2-1, the V gene TRBV2, with 12 bases identical to TRBD2. This CDR3 contains 16 residues. Germline V gene sequence: CDR1 SNHLY, CDR2 FYNNEI. The J segment lost 4 bases and the V segment lost 3 bases, leaving 4 bases of the junction unmatched. CDR3 bases: TGTGCCAGCAGTGAGCTGCTAGCGGGGGGGTACAATGAGCAGTTCTTC. This codes for CASSELLAGGYNEQFF.

This clone was detected once. The chain is built from TRBV10-3 and TRBJ2-3; the D is unclear. The V end was cut by 0 bases, the J end by 4 bases, with 2 bases between. The V gene's germline CDR1 is ENHRY and CDR2 SYGVKD. The CDR3 spans 12 residues. CDR3 in DNA: TGTGCCATCAGTGAGTCCGCAGATACGCAGTATTTT. Translated, it gives CAISESADTQYF.

The J gene is TRBJ1-2, the V gene TRBV19; a possible D gene is TRBD1 (5 bases). Germline loops: CDR1 LNHDA, CDR2 SQIVND (reference sequence). The CDR3 has 14 amino acids. V lost 1 base to trimming and J lost 4 bases, with 10 bases between them. The chain's CDR3 is CASSIGGTSYGYTF. In DNA form, the CDR3 reads TGTGCCAGTAGTATAGGGGGCACTTCCTATGGCTACACCTTC.

V and J are TRBV6-4 and TRBJ1-2; the D gene is possibly TRBD1 (6 bases). This CDR3 spans 14 amino acids. Germline V gene lookup returns CDR1 MRHNA and CDR2 SNTAGT. With 2 bases removed from V and 4 bases from J, the gap between germline ends came to 11 bases. The CDR3 sequence is CASSDLPGVYGYTF. As DNA, the CDR3 is TGTGCCAGCAGTGACCTCCCAGGGGTCTATGGCTACACCTTC.

The V and J genes are TRBV5-1 and TRBJ2-3; D is perhaps TRBD1 (6 bases). Germline V lookup: CDR1 SGHRS, CDR2 YFSETQ. CDR3 length equals 15 residues. Trimming shortened V by 0 bases and J by 0 bases, and 8 bases separated the two germline ends. CDR3 loop: CASSLGGPSTDTQYF. The CDR3 DNA follows: TGCGCCAGCAGCTTGGGGGGGCCTAGCACAGATACGCAGTATTTT.